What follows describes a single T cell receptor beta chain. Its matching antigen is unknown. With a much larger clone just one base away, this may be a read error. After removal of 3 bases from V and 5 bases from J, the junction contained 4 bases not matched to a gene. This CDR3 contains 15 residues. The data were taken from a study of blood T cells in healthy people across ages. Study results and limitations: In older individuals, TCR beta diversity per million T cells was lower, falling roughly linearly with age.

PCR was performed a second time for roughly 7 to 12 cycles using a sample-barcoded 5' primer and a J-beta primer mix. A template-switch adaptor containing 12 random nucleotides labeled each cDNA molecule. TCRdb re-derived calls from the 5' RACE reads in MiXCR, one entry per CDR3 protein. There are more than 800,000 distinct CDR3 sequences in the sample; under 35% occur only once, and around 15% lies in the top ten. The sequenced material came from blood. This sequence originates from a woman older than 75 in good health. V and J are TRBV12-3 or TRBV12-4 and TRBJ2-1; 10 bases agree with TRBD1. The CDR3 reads CASSFDRGHHNEQFF. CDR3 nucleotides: TGTGCCAGCAGTTTCGACAGGGGGCACCACAATGAGCAGTTCTTC.